This T cell receptor (beta chain) derives from a study of technical replicates of blood from several donors. The method was immunoSEQ multiplex PCR; TCRdb's version includes in-frame clones alone and lacks a portion of them. The sample lists about 89,000 clones; about 94% were seen once. Trimming pared 3 bases from V and 4 bases from J, leaving 17 bases between. This CDR3 is 16 amino acids long. The germline CDR1 and CDR2 sequences are MNHNS and SASEGT. Material for sequencing was T cells isolated from PBMCs. This clonotype was sampled from a human donor in good health. This chain links TRBV6-1 with TRBJ2-3; a weak D match, TRBD1 (6 bases). DNA for the CDR3: TGTGCCAGCAGTGACACGGACAGAACTTTGCCAGATACGCAGTATTTT. Residues: CASSDTDRTLPDTQYF.